This T cell receptor (beta chain) was documented in a study of CXCR3 chemokines and chemotherapy response in bladder cancer. TCRdb recomputed calls from the PCR reads with MiXCR, one row per CDR3 protein. This table holds roughly 2,000 distinct CDR3 sequences, approximately 15% found once. The germline V gene has CDR1 MNHEY and CDR2 SVGEGT. V was clipped by 0 bases and J by 5 bases; unmatched bases: 10. The CDR3 is 18 amino acids. This clonotype is medium-sized. The J gene is TRBJ2-5, the V gene TRBV6-2 or TRBV6-3; the match to TRBD2 covers 12 bases. The TCR comes from a human donor with bladder cancer that responded to neoadjuvant chemotherapy. Collection of the sample occurred from a patient whose treatment included neoadjuvant chemotherapy. The CDR3 loop is CASSYSLTSGSNWETQYF. The CDR3 DNA reads as TGTGCCAGCAGTTACTCCTTGACTAGCGGGAGCAATTGGGAGACCCAGTACTTC.